This TCR beta chain was observed in a study of OX40 agonist ivuxolimab in advanced cancers. This CDR3 has 15 amino acids. Between the trimmed V and J ends, which lost 1 base and 3 bases, there was a span of 13 bases. Germline V gene lookup returns CDR1 MNHNS and CDR2 SASEGT. The assay was immunoSEQ multiplex PCR, and TCRdb's table has in-frame clones only and misses some. The table lists about 81,000 clones, approximately 90% of them singletons. This clonotype originated in an adult with an advanced solid tumor such as melanoma, head and neck, liver or kidney cancer. The sample here was CD4+ or CD8+ T cells sorted from blood, taken in a trial of the OX40 agonist ivuxolimab. This chain joins TRBV6-1 and TRBJ2-7; D not certain. CDR3 nucleotides: TGTGCCAGCAGTGAAGGTCACAGTAACTACTACGAGCAGTACTTC. Protein: CASSEGHSNYYEQYF.